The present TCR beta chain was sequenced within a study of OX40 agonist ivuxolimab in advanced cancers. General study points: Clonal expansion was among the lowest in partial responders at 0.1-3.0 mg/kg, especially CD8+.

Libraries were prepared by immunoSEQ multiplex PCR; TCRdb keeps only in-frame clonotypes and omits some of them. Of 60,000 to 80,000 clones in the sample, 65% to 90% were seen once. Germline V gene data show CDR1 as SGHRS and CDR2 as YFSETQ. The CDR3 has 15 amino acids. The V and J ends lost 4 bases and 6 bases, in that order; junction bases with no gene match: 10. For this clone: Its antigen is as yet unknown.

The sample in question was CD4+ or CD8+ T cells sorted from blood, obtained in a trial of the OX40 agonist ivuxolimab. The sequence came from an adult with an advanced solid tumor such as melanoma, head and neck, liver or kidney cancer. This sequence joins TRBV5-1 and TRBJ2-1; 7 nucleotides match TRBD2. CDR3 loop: CASSGWTSVFNEQFF. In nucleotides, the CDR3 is TGCGCCAGCAGCGGGTGGACTAGTGTCTTCAATGAGCAGTTCTTC.